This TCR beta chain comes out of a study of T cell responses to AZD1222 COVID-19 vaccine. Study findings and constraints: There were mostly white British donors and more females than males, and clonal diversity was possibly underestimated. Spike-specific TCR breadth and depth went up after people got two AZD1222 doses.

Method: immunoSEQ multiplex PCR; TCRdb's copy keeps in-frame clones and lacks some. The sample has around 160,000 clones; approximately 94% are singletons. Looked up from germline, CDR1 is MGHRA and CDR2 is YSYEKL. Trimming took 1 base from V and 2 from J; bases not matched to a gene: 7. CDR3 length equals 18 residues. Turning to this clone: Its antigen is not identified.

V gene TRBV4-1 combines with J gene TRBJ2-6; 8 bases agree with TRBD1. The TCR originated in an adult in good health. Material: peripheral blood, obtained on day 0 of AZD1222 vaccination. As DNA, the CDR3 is TGCGCCAGCAGCCAAGGAGGACAGGGTATAGCTGGGGCCAACGTCCTGACTTTC. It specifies CASSQGGQGIAGANVLTF.